A single sample is the source of the 4 T cell receptor beta chains below, sequenced in a study of PD-1 blockade in classical Hodgkin lymphoma. Produced via immunoSEQ multiplex PCR; TCRdb's table is partial and in-frame only. The table lists some 95,000 clones, about nine tenths of them singletons. Time point: cycle 4 day 1 (C4D1), after five to seven weeks of nivolumab. Exposure to brentuximab vedotin varied, and each patient had relapsed following autologous stem cell transplantation. The sequences come from peripheral blood mononuclear cells (PBMCs), collected before the fourth cycle of nivolumab. These receptors all come from a human donor with classical Hodgkin lymphoma.

The chain carries TRBV10-3 and TRBJ1-3, with 8 bases matching TRBD1. The V gene end was trimmed by 6 bases and the J gene end by 8 bases; junction bases not matched to a gene: 12. The CDR3 is 15 amino acids. Per the germline V gene, CDR1 is ENHRY and CDR2 is SYGVKD. The CDR3 spells CAIRAGAGGLDTIYF. The CDR3 DNA follows: TGTGCCATCAGGGCGGGGGCAGGGGGCTTGGACACCATATATTTT.

Only one count was recorded for this clone. This chain links TRBV27 with TRBJ2-7, with TRBD1 matching over 9 bases. Germline V CDR1 and CDR2: MNHEY, SMNVEV (reference sequence). V dropped 5 bases and J dropped 2; count of bases not matched to a gene: 7. The CDR3 has 15 residues. DNA of the CDR3: TGTGCCAGCAGTGCCCCGGGACAGGGAACCTACGAGCAGTACTTC. Translating gives CASSAPGQGTYEQYF.

By share of the sample, this clone is medium-sized. The rearrangement links TRBV7-3 to TRBJ2-5; TRBD1 might be the D (6 bases). With 6 bases removed from V and 4 bases from J, the gap between germline ends came to 15 bases. The CDR3 is 14 amino acids. Germline values: CDR1 SGHTA, CDR2 FQGTGA. The CDR3 loop is CASRKQGERETQYF. The CDR3 nucleotides are TGTGCCAGCAGGAAACAGGGTGAGCGAGAGACCCAGTACTTC.

The gene calls are TRBV7-2 and TRBJ2-1; tentative D call: TRBD2 (5 bases). Trimming shortened V by 5 bases and J by 9 bases, and 17 bases separated the two germline ends. The CDR3 contains 14 residues. Germline-derived CDR1 and CDR2 are SGHTA and FQGNSA. CDR3 protein: CASSQGASSSEQFF. DNA of the CDR3: TGTGCCAGCAGCCAAGGCGCTAGCTCATCTGAGCAGTTCTTC.